The sequence of this T cell receptor beta chain was determined in a study of CD8+ T cells in alopecia areata. Trimming at V came to 7 bases and at J to 8 bases, leaving 14 bases not matched to a gene. Germline values: CDR1 SGHVS, CDR2 FQNEAQ. This CDR3 region has 16 residues. Whole-study findings and limits: Uncertainty about whether baseline CD8+ expansion is linked to response remains, with one nonresponder. Affected lesional scalp, above all in alopecia totalis/universalis, was more clonal than normal scalp.

Investigators isolated RNA and reverse transcribed it into cDNA to act as the sequencing template. Only in-frame clones appear in the TCRdb table, and some are missing; sequencing was by immunoSEQ multiplex PCR. The sample contains about 190,000 clones, around 56% of which appear only once. On this clone: Its antigen is unknown.

Documented treatment: oral pan-JAK inhibitor, 5-10 mg twice daily. Specimens obtained from alopecia areata patients comprised lesional scalp punch biopsies and peripheral blood. The sequence was obtained from a human donor with alopecia areata. Sequencing used CD4+ T cells sorted from blood, obtained at week 4, from a patient treated with tofacitinib. The gene calls are TRBV7-8 and TRBJ2-1; 10 positions match TRBD1. The CDR3 nucleotides are TGTGCCAGCATCCCCCGCCGGACAGGGGGATCGGATGAGCAGTTCTTC. It yields the protein CASIPRRTGGSDEQFF.